This TCR beta chain derives from a study of response to subunit inactivated influenza vaccine. TCRdb reanalysed the RT-PCR reads using MiXCR and keeps one entry per CDR3 protein. Here the sample spans around 850,000 distinct CDR3 sequences, around 18% being singletons. This clonotype was counted only a few times. The trim removed 4 bases at V and 5 bases at J, leaving 6 bases unmatched. CDR3 length equals 16 residues. The germline CDR1 and CDR2 sequences are LGHNT and FRNRAP. This receptor was taken from a man aged 45-65 years who received an inactivated influenza vaccine. Sequenced material: PBMCs from blood, taken 5 days after vaccination. The chain couples TRBV12-5 to TRBJ2-1; 12 positions agree with TRBD2. The CDR3 DNA reads as TGTGCTAGTGGTTCTCTGACTAGCGGGAGTAACAATGAGCAGTTCTTC. Residues: CASGSLTSGSNNEQFF.